The sequence of this TCR beta chain was determined in a study of blood T cell repertoires in COVID-19. Study at large: Sites across the United States, Italy and Spain contributed samples from acute and convalescent COVID-19. From T cells, B-cell-depleted T cells, or PBMCs came the material, which was cDNA or gDNA.

Here immunoSEQ multiplex PCR was the method, and the copy in TCRdb shows in-frame clones only, minus some. This sample has 95,000 to 150,000 clones; 82% occur once, and the top ten carry approximately 5%. V was cut by 11 bases and J by 0 bases, with 10 bases left in between. The length of the CDR3 is 12 residues. The chain has TRBV23-1 and TRBJ1-1, with D tentatively TRBD1 (6 bases). TRBV23-1 is given ORF status, its function remaining uncertain. Specimen: peripheral blood. The TCR was taken from a woman in her 70s with acute or convalescent COVID-19. In nucleotides, the CDR3 is TGCGCCCCCACAGGGATGAACACTGAAGCTTTCTTT. Translated: CAPTGMNTEAFF.